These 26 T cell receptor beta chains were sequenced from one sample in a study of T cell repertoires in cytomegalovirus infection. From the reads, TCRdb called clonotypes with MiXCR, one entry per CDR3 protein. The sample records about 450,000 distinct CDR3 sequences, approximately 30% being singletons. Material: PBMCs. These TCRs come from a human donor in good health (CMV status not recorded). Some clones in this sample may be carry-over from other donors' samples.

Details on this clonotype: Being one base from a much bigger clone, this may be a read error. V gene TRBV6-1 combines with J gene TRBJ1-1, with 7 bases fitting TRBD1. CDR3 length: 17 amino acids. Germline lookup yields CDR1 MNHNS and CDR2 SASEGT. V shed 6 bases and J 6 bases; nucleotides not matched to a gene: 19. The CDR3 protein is CASRGEEKTGDSAEAFF. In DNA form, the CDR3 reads TGTGCCAGCAGGGGGGAGGAAAAAACAGGGGATTCTGCTGAAGCTTTCTTT.

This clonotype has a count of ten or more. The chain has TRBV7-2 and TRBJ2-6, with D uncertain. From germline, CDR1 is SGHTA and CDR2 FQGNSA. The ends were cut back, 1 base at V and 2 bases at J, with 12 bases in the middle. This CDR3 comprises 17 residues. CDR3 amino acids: CASSLGTTLPGANVLTF. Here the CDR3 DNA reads TGTGCCAGCAGCTTAGGGACCACCCTCCCTGGGGCCAACGTCCTGACTTTC.

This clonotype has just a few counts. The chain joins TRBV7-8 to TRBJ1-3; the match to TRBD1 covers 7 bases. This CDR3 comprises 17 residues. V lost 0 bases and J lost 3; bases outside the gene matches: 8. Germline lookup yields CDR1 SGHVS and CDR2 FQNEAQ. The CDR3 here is CASSLANVGQNGNTIYF. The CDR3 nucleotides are TGTGCCAGCAGCTTAGCGAATGTGGGACAGAATGGAAACACCATATATTTT.

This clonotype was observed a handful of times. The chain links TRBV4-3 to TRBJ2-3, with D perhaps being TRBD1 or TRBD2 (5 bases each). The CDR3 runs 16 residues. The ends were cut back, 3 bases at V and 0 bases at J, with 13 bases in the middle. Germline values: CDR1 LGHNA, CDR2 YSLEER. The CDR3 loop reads CASSHSGTSSTDTQYF. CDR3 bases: TGCGCCAGCAGCCACTCCGGGACCAGTAGCACAGATACGCAGTATTTT.

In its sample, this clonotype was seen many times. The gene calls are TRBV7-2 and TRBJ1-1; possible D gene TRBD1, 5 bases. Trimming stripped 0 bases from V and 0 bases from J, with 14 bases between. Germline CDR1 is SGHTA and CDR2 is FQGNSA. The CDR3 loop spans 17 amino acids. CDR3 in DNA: TGTGCCAGCAGCTTAGCGGCTGGGGGGGGAGTGAACACTGAAGCTTTCTTT. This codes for CASSLAAGGGVNTEAFF.

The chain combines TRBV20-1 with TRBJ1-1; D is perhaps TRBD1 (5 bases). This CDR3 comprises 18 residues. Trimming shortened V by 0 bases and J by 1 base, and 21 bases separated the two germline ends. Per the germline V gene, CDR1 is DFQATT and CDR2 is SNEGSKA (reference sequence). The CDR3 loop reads CSARDLRGTRPTNTEAFF. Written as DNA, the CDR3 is TGCAGTGCTAGAGATCTTAGGGGAACACGGCCAACGAACACTGAAGCTTTCTTT.

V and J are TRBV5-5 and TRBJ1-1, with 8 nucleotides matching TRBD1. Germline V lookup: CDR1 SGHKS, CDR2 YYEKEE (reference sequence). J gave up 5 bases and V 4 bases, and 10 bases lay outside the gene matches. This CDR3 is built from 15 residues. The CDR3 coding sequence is TGTGCCAGCAGCGTACCAGGGGGCCCGGGAACTGAAGCTTTCTTT. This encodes CASSVPGGPGTEAFF.

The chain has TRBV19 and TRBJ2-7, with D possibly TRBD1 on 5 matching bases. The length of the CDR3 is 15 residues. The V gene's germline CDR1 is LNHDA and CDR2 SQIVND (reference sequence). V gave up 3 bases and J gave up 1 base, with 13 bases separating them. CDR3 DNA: TGTGCCAGTAGTATGATTGGGGCTGAATCCTACGAGCAGTACTTC. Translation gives CASSMIGAESYEQYF.

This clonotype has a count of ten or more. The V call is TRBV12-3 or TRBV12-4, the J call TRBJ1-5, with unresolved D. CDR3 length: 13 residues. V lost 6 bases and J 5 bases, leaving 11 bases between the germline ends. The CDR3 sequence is CASSNRVDQPQHF. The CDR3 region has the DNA TGTGCCAGCAGCAACCGGGTTGATCAGCCCCAGCATTTT.

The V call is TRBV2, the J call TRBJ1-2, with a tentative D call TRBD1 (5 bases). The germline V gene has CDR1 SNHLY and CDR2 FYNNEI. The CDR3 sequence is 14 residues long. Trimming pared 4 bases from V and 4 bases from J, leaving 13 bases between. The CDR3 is CASSVMAGGYGYTF. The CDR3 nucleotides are TGTGCCAGCAGTGTGATGGCGGGGGGCTATGGCTACACCTTC. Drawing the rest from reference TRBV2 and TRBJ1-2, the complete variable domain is EPEVTQTPSHQVTQMGQEVILRCVPISNHLYFYWYRQILGQKVEFLVSFYNNEISEKSEIFDDQFSVERPDGSNFTLKIRSTKLEDSAMYFCASSVMAGGYGYTFGSGTRLTVV.

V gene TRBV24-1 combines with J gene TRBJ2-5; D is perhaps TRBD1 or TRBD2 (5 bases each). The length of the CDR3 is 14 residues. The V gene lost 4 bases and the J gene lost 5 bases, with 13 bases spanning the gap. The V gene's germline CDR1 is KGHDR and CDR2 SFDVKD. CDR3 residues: CATSDHGAAETQYF. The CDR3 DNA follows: TGTGCCACCAGTGACCACGGGGCGGCGGAGACCCAGTACTTC.

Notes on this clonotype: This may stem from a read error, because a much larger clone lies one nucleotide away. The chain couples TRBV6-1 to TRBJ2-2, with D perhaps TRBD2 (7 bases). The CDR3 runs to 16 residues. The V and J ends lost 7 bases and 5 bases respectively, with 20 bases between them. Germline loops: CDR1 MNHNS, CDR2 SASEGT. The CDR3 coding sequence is TGTGCCAGCAACCATCACGGGCGGGGGCCTACCGGGGAGCTGTTTTTT. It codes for CASNHHGRGPTGELFF.

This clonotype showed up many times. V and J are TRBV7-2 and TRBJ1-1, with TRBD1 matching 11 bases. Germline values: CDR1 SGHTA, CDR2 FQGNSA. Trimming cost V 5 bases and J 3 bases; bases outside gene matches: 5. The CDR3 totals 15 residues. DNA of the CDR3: TGTGCCAGCAGCCAAAGGGGACAGGGGGACACTGAAGCTTTCTTT. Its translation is CASSQRGQGDTEAFF.

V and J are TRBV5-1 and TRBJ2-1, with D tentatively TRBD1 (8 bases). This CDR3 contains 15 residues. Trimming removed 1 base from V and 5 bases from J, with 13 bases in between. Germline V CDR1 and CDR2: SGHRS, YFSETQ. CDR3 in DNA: TGCGCCAGCAGCTTGACAGGGGGGGGCCACAATGAGCAGTTCTTC. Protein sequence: CASSLTGGGHNEQFF. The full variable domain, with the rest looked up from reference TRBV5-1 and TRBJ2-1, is KAGVTQTPRYLIKTRGQQVTLSCSPISGHRSVSWYQQTPGQGLQFLFEYFSETQRNKGNFPGRFSGRQFSNSRSEMNVSTLELGDSALYLCASSLTGGGHNEQFFGPGTRLTVL.

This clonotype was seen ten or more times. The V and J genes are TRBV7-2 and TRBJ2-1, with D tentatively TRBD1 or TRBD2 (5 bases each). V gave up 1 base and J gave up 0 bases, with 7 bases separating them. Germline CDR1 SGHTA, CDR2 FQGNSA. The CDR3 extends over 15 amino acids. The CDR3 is CASSLVGDSYNEQFF. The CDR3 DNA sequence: TGTGCCAGCAGCTTAGTGGGGGACTCCTACAATGAGCAGTTCTTC.

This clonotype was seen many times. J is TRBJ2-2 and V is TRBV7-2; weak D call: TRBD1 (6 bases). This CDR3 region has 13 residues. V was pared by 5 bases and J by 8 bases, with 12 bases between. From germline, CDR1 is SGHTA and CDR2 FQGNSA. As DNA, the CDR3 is TGTGCCAGCAGCAAGGACAGTTCAGGGGAGCTGTTTTTT. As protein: CASSKDSSGELFF.

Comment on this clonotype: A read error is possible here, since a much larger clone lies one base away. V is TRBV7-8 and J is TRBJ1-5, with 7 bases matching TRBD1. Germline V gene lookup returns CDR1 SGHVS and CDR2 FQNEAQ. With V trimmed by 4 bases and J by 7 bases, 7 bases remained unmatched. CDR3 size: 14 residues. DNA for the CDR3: TGTGCCAGCAGCTCGGGACAGTTCAAGCAGCCCCAGCATTTT. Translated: CASSSGQFKQPQHF.

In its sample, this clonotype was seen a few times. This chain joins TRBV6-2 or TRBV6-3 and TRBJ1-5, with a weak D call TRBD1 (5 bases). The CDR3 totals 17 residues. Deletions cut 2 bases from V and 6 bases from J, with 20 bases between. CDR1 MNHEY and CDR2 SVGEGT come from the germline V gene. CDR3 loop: CASSYRARTRIRQPQHF. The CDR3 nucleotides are TGTGCCAGCAGTTACAGGGCGAGGACAAGGATTCGTCAGCCCCAGCATTTT.

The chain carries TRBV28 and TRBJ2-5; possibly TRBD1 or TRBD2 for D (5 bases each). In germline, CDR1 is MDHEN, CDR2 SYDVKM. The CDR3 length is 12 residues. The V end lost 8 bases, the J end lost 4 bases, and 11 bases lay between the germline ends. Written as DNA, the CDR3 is TGTGCCAGCGGGACCCGGAGAGAGACCCAGTACTTC. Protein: CASGTRRETQYF.

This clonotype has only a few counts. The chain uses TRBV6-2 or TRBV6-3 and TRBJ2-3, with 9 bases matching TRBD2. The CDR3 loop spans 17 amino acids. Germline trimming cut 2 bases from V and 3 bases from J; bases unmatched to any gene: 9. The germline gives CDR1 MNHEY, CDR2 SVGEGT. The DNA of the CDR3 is TGTGCCAGCAGTTACGGAGTTGGTAGCGGGGGAACAGATACGCAGTATTTT. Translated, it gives CASSYGVGSGGTDTQYF.

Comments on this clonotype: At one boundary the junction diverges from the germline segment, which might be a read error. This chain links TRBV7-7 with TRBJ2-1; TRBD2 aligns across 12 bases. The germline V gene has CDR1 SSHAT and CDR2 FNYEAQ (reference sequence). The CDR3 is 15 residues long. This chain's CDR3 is CASSLAGGRGNEQFF. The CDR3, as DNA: TGTGCCAGCAGCCTAGCGGGGGGGCGAGGGAATGAGCAGTTCTTC.

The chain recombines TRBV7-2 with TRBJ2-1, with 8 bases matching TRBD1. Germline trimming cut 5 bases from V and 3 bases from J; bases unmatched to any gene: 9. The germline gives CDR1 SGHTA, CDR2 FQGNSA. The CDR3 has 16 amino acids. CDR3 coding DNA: TGTGCCAGCAGCCTTAGACAGGGGAGGATCTACAATGAGCAGTTCTTC. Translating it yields CASSLRQGRIYNEQFF.

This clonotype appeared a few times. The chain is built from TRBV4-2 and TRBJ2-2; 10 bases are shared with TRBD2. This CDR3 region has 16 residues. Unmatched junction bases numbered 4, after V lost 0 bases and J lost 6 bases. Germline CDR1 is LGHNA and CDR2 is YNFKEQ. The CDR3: CASSQETSGGAGELFF. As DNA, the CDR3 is TGTGCCAGCAGCCAAGAAACCAGCGGGGGGGCCGGGGAGCTGTTTTTT.

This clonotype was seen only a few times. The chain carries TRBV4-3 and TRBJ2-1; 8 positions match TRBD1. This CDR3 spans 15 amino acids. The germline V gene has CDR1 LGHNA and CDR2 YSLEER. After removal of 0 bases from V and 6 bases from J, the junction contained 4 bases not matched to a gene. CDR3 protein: CASSQEQGGFNEQFF. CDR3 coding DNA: TGCGCCAGCAGCCAAGAACAGGGGGGTTTCAATGAGCAGTTCTTC.

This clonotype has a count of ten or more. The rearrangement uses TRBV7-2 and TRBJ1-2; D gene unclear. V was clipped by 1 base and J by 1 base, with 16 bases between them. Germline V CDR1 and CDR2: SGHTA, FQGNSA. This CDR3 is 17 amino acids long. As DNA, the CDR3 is TGTGCCAGCAGCTTAGACTATCGAGGCGCTCATAACTATGGCTACACCTTC. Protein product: CASSLDYRGAHNYGYTF.

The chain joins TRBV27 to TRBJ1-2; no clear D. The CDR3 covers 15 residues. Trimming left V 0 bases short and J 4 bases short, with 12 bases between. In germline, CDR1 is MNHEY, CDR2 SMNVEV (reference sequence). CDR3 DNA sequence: TGTGCCAGCAGTTTATCGAAAAAAAACCGCTATGGCTACACCTTC. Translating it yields CASSLSKKNRYGYTF.